There are many counts of the clone carrying this T cell receptor beta chain. Its antigen remains unknown. This entry belongs to a study of post-analysis software for immune sequencing data. Study summary: The disease courses covered relapsing-remitting, secondary progressive and progressive-relapsing multiple sclerosis. The study, taken as a whole, reports: Several TRBV segments (TRBV5-6, TRBV5-1 and TRBV20-1 among them) occurred more frequently in patients than in controls. Controls had significantly higher normalized Chao1 diversity than multiple sclerosis patients. Co-batched samples clustered tightly together by F measure.

This CDR3 is built from 16 residues. Trimming cost V 3 bases and J 1 base, with 17 bases left between them. Germline CDR1 reads DFQATT; CDR2 reads SNEGSKA (reference sequence). Libraries were made from TCR beta cDNA, and they carried unique molecular identifiers. TCRdb re-called the PCR reads with MiXCR, one entry per CDR3 protein. The sample has about 770,000 distinct CDR3 sequences, approximately 44% seen once; the top ten hold around 4.7%. The material sequenced was blood. The receptor's source is a girl aged 5 to 17 with multiple sclerosis. The chain joins TRBV20-1 to TRBJ2-3; the D is unclear. CDR3 loop: CSARGGSFPGTDTQYF. Written as DNA, the CDR3 is TGCAGTGCTAGGGGCGGCTCCTTCCCAGGCACAGATACGCAGTATTTT.